A single sample is the source of the 15 T cell receptor beta chains below, sequenced in a study of blood T cells in healthy people across ages. The use of a sample-barcoded 5' primer and a J-beta primer mix characterized a second PCR of 7 to 11 cycles. A single record per CDR3 protein comes from TCRdb applying MiXCR to the 5' RACE reads. Altogether about 1.4 million distinct CDR3 sequences are present, approximately 60% being singletons, with the ten largest covering 6.5% to 8%. The material sequenced was blood. These receptors were collected from a man younger than 35 in good health.

The V and J genes are TRBV19 and TRBJ1-1; no firm D call. V lost 4 bases and J lost 3, with 9 bases in between. The CDR3 covers 13 residues. Germline-derived CDR1 and CDR2 are LNHDA and SQIVND (reference sequence). This chain's CDR3 is CASSRFGDTEAFF. CDR3 sequence (DNA): TGTGCCAGTAGTAGGTTTGGGGACACTGAAGCTTTCTTT.

The chain combines TRBV29-1 with TRBJ2-2; D gene uncertain. The CDR3 totals 12 residues. Trimming left V 4 bases short and J 4 bases short, with 7 bases between. CDR1 is SQVTM, CDR2 ANQGSEA, per germline. CDR3 region: CSVAGFTGELFF. CDR3 DNA sequence: TGCAGCGTTGCAGGTTTCACCGGGGAGCTGTTTTTT.

The chain recombines TRBV29-1 with TRBJ2-7, with 7 bases fitting TRBD1. Per the germline V gene, CDR1 is SQVTM and CDR2 is ANQGSEA. CDR3 length: 13 amino acids. After removal of 7 bases from V and 6 bases from J, the junction contained 12 bases not matched to a gene. The CDR3 DNA follows: TGCAGCGCTCGAGGAGAGACAGGGCTCGAGCAGTACTTC. Translating gives CSARGETGLEQYF.

The V call is TRBV7-6, the J call TRBJ1-3; TRBD1 matches 9 bases. The CDR3 is 17 amino acids. CDR1 SGHVS and CDR2 FNYEAQ come from the germline V gene. The junction had 7 bases not matched to a gene; V was cut back by 1 base and J by 3 bases. The CDR3 nucleotides are TGTGCCAGCAGCTTAGGAGGGACAGGGAGACTTGGAAACACCATATATTTT. Its protein is CASSLGGTGRLGNTIYF.

The chain uses TRBV5-1 and TRBJ2-2; 10 bases are shared with TRBD2. The junction had 6 bases not matched to a gene; V was cut back by 2 bases and J by 2 bases. Germline CDR1 SGHRS, CDR2 YFSETQ. CDR3 length equals 17 residues. The CDR3 nucleotides read TGCGCCAGCAGCTTCTCATCTAGCGGGAGTAACACCGGGGAGCTGTTTTTT. It is translated as CASSFSSSGSNTGELFF.

Only a few counts were recorded for this clonotype. The chain joins TRBV6-2 or TRBV6-3 to TRBJ2-1; D is unresolved. The V end was cut by 4 bases, the J end by 8 bases, with 6 bases between. Germline lookup yields CDR1 MNHEY and CDR2 SVGEGT. This CDR3 is built from 11 residues. The DNA for the CDR3 is TGTGCCAGCAGTTTCACCCATGAGCAGTTCTTC. Translation gives CASSFTHEQFF.

CDR3 nucleotides: TGCAGTGCTCCAGGCACAGGGGTCCCGAACACTGAAGCTTTCTTT. It translates to CSAPGTGVPNTEAFF. The chain is built from TRBV20-1 and TRBJ1-1, with 7 bases matching TRBD1. The CDR3 has 15 amino acids. Trimming removed 5 bases from V and 1 base from J; junction bases left unmatched: 10. The germline V gene has CDR1 DFQATT and CDR2 SNEGSKA (reference sequence).

This clonotype occurred once. V usage is TRBV7-2 and J usage is TRBJ1-5, with 7 bases identical to TRBD1. The V gene end was trimmed by 1 base and the J gene end by 6 bases; junction bases not matched to a gene: 9. Germline V gene sequence: CDR1 SGHTA, CDR2 FQGNSA. This CDR3 contains 16 residues. The CDR3 spells CASSLVGTGAFQPQHF. DNA of the CDR3: TGTGCCAGCAGCTTAGTGGGAACAGGGGCGTTTCAGCCCCAGCATTTT.

The gene calls are TRBV3-1 and TRBJ2-3; D not certain. V was clipped by 1 base and J by 1 base, with 6 bases between them. The germline V gene encodes CDR1 LGHDT and CDR2 YNNKEL (reference sequence). The CDR3 spans 14 residues. CDR3 protein: CASSQVIGTDTQYF. CDR3 DNA sequence: TGTGCCAGCAGCCAAGTGATAGGCACAGATACGCAGTATTTT.

Comments on this clonotype: This sequence may be a read error, since a much larger clone differs from it by one base. This chain links TRBV7-2 with TRBJ2-3; D is possibly TRBD1 (5 bases). In germline, CDR1 is SGHTA, CDR2 FQGNSA. The CDR3 consists of 15 residues. V was trimmed by 5 bases and J by 0 bases, leaving 12 bases between them. The CDR3 is CASSQPAGSTDTQYF. In DNA, the CDR3 is TGTGCCAGCAGCCAACCTGCAGGGAGCACAGATACGCAGTATTTT.

This clonotype came up once. The chain employs TRBV2 and TRBJ1-2; no clear D gene. Germline V gene lookup returns CDR1 SNHLY and CDR2 FYNNEI. Deletions cut 2 bases from V and 4 bases from J, with 8 bases between. The CDR3 runs 13 residues. This chain's CDR3 is CASSERAGYGYTF. The DNA of the CDR3 is TGTGCCAGCAGTGAACGGGCGGGCTATGGCTACACCTTC. Variable domain in full (rest from reference TRBV2 and TRBJ1-2): EPEVTQTPSHQVTQMGQEVILRCVPISNHLYFYWYRQILGQKVEFLVSFYNNEISEKSEIFDDQFSVERPDGSNFTLKIRSTKLEDSAMYFCASSERAGYGYTFGSGTRLTVV.

This clonotype was found many times. The chain has TRBV6-6 and TRBJ2-7, with D possibly matching TRBD1 (6 bases). The CDR3 covers 15 residues. Looked up from germline, CDR1 is MNHNY and CDR2 is SVGAGI (reference sequence). V was clipped by 4 bases and J by 2 bases, with 15 bases between them. This CDR3 reads CASSSSTGTTYEQYF. The CDR3 nucleotides are TGTGCCAGCAGTTCATCGACAGGAACCACCTACGAGCAGTACTTC.

V usage is TRBV29-1 and J usage is TRBJ2-7; 8 nucleotides agree with TRBD1. V gave up 3 bases and J gave up 4 bases; unmatched junction bases: 14. The CDR3 covers 16 residues. Germline CDR1 is SQVTM and CDR2 is ANQGSEA. The DNA for the CDR3 is TGCAGCGTTGACGGGGTAGGGACAGGAGGAGATTACGAGCAGTACTTC. Encoded protein: CSVDGVGTGGDYEQYF.

The chain links TRBV6-5 to TRBJ2-3, with D possibly TRBD2 on 6 matching bases. The germline V and J ends were trimmed by 6 bases and 6 bases, with 10 bases remaining between them. Germline CDR1 MNHEY, CDR2 SVGAGI. CDR3 length: 12 amino acids. Here the CDR3 reads CASRTGGDTQYF. CDR3 nucleotide sequence: TGTGCCAGCAGGACCGGGGGTGATACGCAGTATTTT.

This chain joins TRBV29-1 and TRBJ2-1, with 7 bases matching TRBD2. With V trimmed by 0 bases and J by 3 bases, 8 bases remained unmatched. Germline V gene lookup returns CDR1 SQVTM and CDR2 ANQGSEA. There are 16 residues in the CDR3. The CDR3 coding sequence is TGCAGCGTTGAAGAAAGGCGTCTAGCGGTCTACAATGAGCAGTTCTTC. Encoded protein: CSVEERRLAVYNEQFF.